Given below is one T cell receptor (beta chain) in context. The sample originates from a study of cytomegalovirus exposure and HLA in healthy donors. PCR was performed using 60 Vbeta and 13 Jbeta primers. Original processing notes: An analysis performed later counted about 80 million unique TCR beta chains (approximately 10 million of them shared). Profiling relied on immunoSEQ multiplex PCR, and the TCRdb table lists in-frame clones only, not all of them. For V, J and clone size, that table is used; D and trimming come from the DNA. The sample contains some 160,000 clones, roughly 68% of which appear only once. Donors were nominally healthy when sampled, though unrecorded immune exposures were likely. The J segment lost 7 bases and the V segment lost 6 bases, leaving 10 bases of the junction unmatched. CDR3 length: 17 residues. Germline V gene data show CDR1 as ENHRY and CDR2 as SYGVKD.

The sample consisted of PBMCs. The clonotype was recovered from a man aged 55 to 69 in good health and CMV-seronegative. The genes are TRBV10-3 and TRBJ2-2, with TRBD2 identical over 14 bases. For the CDR3, the DNA is TGTGCCATCAGGGGACTAGCGGGAGACGTGGCGGGCGGGGAGCTGTTTTTT. Protein product: CAIRGLAGDVAGGELFF.